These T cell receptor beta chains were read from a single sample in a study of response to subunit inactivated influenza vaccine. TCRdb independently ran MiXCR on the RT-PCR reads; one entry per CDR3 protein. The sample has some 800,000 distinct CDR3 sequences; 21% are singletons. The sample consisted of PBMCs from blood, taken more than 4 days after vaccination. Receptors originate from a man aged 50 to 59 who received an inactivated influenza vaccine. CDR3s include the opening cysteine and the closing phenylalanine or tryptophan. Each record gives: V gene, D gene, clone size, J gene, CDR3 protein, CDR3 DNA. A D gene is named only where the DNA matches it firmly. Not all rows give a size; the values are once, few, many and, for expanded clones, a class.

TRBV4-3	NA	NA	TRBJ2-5	CASSQDGGETQYF	TGCGCCAGCAGCCAAGATGGGGGAGAGACCCAGTACTTC
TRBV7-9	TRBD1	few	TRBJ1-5	CASISKQGNGDQPQHF	TGTGCCAGCATCTCTAAACAGGGGAATGGGGATCAGCCCCAGCATTTT
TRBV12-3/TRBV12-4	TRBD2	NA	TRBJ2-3	CASSKREATDTQYF	TGTGCCAGCAGTAAGCGGGAGGCCACAGATACGCAGTATTTT
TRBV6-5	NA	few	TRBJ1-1	CASSNRVMAFF	TGTGCCAGCAGTAACAGGGTTATGGCTTTCTTT
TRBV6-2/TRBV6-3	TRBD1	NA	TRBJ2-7	CASSNGQGSSYEQYF	TGTGCCAGCAGTAACGGACAGGGATCCTCCTACGAGCAGTACTTC
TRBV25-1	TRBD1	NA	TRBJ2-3	CASSDWTGGLDTQYF	TGTGCCAGCAGTGACTGGACAGGGGGCCTTGATACGCAGTATTTT
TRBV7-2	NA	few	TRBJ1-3	CASSLGGGPGNTIYF	TGTGCCAGCAGCTTAGGGGGAGGTCCTGGAAACACCATATATTTT
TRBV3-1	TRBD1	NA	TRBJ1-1	CASSQGDRGAFF	TGTGCCAGCAGCCAAGGAGACAGGGGGGCTTTCTTT
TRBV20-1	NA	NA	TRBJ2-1	CSARERRNRYNEQFF	TGCAGTGCTAGAGAACGGCGAAACCGCTACAATGAGCAGTTCTTC
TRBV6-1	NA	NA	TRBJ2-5	CASSRFQGYQETQYF	TGTGCCAGCAGCAGATTTCAGGGGTACCAAGAGACCCAGTACTTC
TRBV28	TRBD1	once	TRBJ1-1	CASSLSDRGGTEAFF	TGTGCCAGCAGTTTGTCGGACAGGGGCGGCACTGAAGCTTTCTTT
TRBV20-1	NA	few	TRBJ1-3	CSAREHSGNTIYF	TGCAGTGCCCGCGAGCACTCTGGAAACACCATATATTTT
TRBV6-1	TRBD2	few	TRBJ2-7	CASQDHIAGVSYEQYF	TGTGCCAGCCAGGATCACATAGCGGGGGTCTCCTACGAGCAGTACTTC
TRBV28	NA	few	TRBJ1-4	CASSYGWFGKLFF	TGTGCCAGCAGTTATGGGTGGTTTGGAAAACTGTTTTTT
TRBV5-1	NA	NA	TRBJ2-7	CASSSGDITYEQYF	TGCGCCAGCAGCTCGGGGGACATAACCTACGAGCAGTACTTC
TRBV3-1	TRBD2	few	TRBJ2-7	CASSLYPPGLAGGSGTYEQYF	TGTGCCAGCAGCCTTTACCCACCGGGACTAGCGGGAGGTAGCGGCACCTACGAGCAGTACTTC
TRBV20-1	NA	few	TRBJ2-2	CSASTGITGELFF	TGCAGTGCGAGTACAGGAATCACCGGGGAGCTGTTTTTT
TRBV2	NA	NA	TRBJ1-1	CASSEEAGGAWDTEAFF	TGTGCCAGCAGTGAAGAGGCGGGGGGCGCGTGGGACACTGAAGCTTTCTTT
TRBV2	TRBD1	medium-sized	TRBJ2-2	CASYLRGQSPTNTGELFF	TGTGCCAGCTACCTGAGGGGACAGTCCCCTACGAACACCGGGGAGCTGTTTTTT
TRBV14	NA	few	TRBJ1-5	CASSQGGTQPQHF	TGTGCCAGCAGCCAAGGAGGGACCCAGCCCCAGCATTTT
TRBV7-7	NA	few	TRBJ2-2	CASSLNRVEGELFF	TGTGCCAGCAGCTTAAACAGGGTCGAAGGGGAGCTGTTTTTT
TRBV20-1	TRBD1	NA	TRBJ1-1	CSARGQTMNTEAFF	TGCAGTGCTAGGGGACAGACCATGAACACTGAAGCTTTCTTT
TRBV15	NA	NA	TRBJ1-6	CATSRVNPGISYNSPLHF	TGTGCCACCAGCAGAGTTAATCCGGGGATCTCCTATAATTCACCCCTCCACTTT
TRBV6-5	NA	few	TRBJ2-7	CASSYSIGPGNEQYF	TGTGCCAGCAGTTACAGTATTGGTCCAGGCAACGAGCAGTACTTC
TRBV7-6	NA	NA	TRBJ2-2	CASRATGGELFF	TGTGCCAGCAGAGCAACGGGCGGGGAGCTGTTTTTT
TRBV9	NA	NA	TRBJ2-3	CASSVGLDGTDTQYF	TGTGCCAGCAGCGTAGGTCTAGATGGGACAGATACGCAGTATTTT